This T cell receptor beta chain came from a study of blood T cell repertoires in COVID-19. On the study more broadly: The origin of the acute and convalescent COVID-19 samples was the United States, Italy and Spain.

Per the original methods: Using reference gene primer amplification, nucleated cell counts were estimated. Sequenced by immunoSEQ multiplex PCR; TCRdb stores in-frame clones only, minus some. The DNA gave D and trimming, while V, J and clone size come from that table. The table records over 350,000 clones, approximately 87% of them present only once. Recruitment covered roughly 22 US areas and drew participants whose ages spanned roughly 18 to 100 years. Participants' reported clinical history set cohort assignment. The receptor's source is a woman in her 30s with acute COVID-19. Sequenced material: PBMCs or T cells enriched from blood (not recorded which).

CDR3 in DNA: TGTGCCAGCAGTTTAACAGGGATCTACGAGCAGTACTTC. Its translation: CASSLTGIYEQYF. This chain links TRBV27 with TRBJ2-7; a weak D match, TRBD1 (6 bases). CDR1 is MNHEY and CDR2 is SMNVEV in the germline V gene (reference sequence). V was clipped by 2 bases and J by 3 bases, with 8 bases between them. There are 13 residues in the CDR3.